A selection of T cell receptor beta chains follows, all from one sample in a study of T-cell memory formation after mild COVID-19. TCRdb analysed the 5' RACE reads with MiXCR anew, one entry per CDR3 protein. The sample yields roughly 170,000 distinct CDR3 sequences, around 18% seen once. The sample was PBMCs or a T cell subset sorted from them (not recorded which). These receptors were taken from a man between 18 and 29 years old who had mild COVID-19 (a few samples of this study predate the infection). Cell type and time point are not known. CDR3s include the opening cysteine and the closing phenylalanine or tryptophan. Each record gives: CDR3 protein, CDR3 DNA, D gene, J gene, V gene, clone size. The D gene is left open where the match is weak. Size tells how often a clone was seen (once, few, many) or the class of an expanded clone, and some rows leave it out.

CDR3: CSAVRDRGQAFF
DNA: TGCAGTGCGGTAAGGGACAGGGGGCAAGCTTTCTTT
D: TRBD1
J: TRBJ1-1
V: TRBV20-1
size: few

CDR3: CASRVLTGPGELFF
DNA: TGTGCCAGCAGAGTCTTAACTGGTCCCGGGGAGCTGTTTTTT
D: .
J: TRBJ2-2
V: TRBV6-2/TRBV6-3
size: few

CDR3: CASSLQGDTEAFF
DNA: TGTGCCAGCAGCTTACAGGGGGACACTGAAGCTTTCTTT
D: TRBD1
J: TRBJ1-1
V: TRBV7-9
size: many

CDR3: CASSDAWHAGYSPLHF
DNA: TGTGCCAGTAGCGACGCGTGGCATGCGGGATATTCACCCCTCCACTTT
D: .
J: TRBJ1-6
V: TRBV19
size: .

CDR3: CASSYVPEHTEAFF
DNA: TGTGCCAGCAGTTACGTCCCCGAACACACTGAAGCTTTCTTT
D: .
J: TRBJ1-1
V: TRBV6-5
size: .

CDR3: CASSQDLSGDQPQHF
DNA: TGCGCCAGCAGCCAAGATCTGTCAGGAGATCAGCCCCAGCATTTT
D: .
J: TRBJ1-5
V: TRBV4-3
size: .

CDR3: CASSYSHTNTEAFF
DNA: TGTGCCAGCAGTTACTCACATACGAACACTGAAGCTTTCTTT
D: .
J: TRBJ1-1
V: TRBV6-5
size: .

CDR3: CASRANVLTF
DNA: TGTGCCTCCCGGGCCAACGTCCTGACTTTC
D: .
J: TRBJ2-6
V: TRBV12-3/TRBV12-4
size: .

CDR3: CASSGEVVGQPQHF
DNA: TGTGCCTCTTCAGGGGAGGTTGTGGGTCAGCCCCAGCATTTT
D: .
J: TRBJ1-5
V: TRBV10-3
size: .

CDR3: CASSLMGVSPLHF
DNA: TGTGCCAGCAGCTTAATGGGGGTTTCACCCCTCCACTTT
D: .
J: TRBJ1-6
V: TRBV7-2
size: few

CDR3: CASSRLGLETQYF
DNA: TGTGCCAGCAGCCGGCTGGGGTTGGAGACCCAGTACTTC
D: .
J: TRBJ2-5
V: TRBV6-5
size: .

CDR3: CASSSMGGKFF
DNA: TGCGCCAGCAGCTCGATGGGTGGGAAGTTCTTC
D: .
J: TRBJ2-1
V: TRBV5-1
size: .

CDR3: CASRLQASGNTIYF
DNA: TGTGCCAGCAGGCTCCAGGCCTCTGGAAACACCATATATTTT
D: .
J: TRBJ1-3
V: TRBV12-3/TRBV12-4
size: .

CDR3: CASSPMTLISTDTQYF
DNA: TGTGCCAGCAGCCCTATGACTTTAATTAGCACAGATACGCAGTATTTT
D: .
J: TRBJ2-3
V: TRBV6-5
size: many

CDR3: CASSLEGMGYGYTF
DNA: TGTGCCAGCAGTTTAGAGGGGATGGGCTATGGCTACACCTTC
D: .
J: TRBJ1-2
V: TRBV12-3/TRBV12-4
size: .